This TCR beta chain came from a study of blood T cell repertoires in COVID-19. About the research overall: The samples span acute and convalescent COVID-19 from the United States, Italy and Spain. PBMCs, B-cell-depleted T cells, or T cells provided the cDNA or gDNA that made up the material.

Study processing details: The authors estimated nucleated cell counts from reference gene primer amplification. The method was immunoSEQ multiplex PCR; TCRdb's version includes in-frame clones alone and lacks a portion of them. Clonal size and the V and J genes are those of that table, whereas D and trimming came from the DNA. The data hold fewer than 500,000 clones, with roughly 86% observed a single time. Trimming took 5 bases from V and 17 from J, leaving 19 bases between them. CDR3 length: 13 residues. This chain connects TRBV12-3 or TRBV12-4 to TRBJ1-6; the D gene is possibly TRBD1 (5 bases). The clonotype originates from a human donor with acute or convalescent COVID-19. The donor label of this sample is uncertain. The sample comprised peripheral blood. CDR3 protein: CASSQGLRVDFHF. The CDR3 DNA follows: TGTGCCAGCAGTCAGGGACTCCGGGTGGATTTCCACTTT.